The present T cell receptor beta chain was sequenced within a study of identical twins. Germline V CDR1 and CDR2: ENHRY, SYGVKD. V dropped 4 bases and J dropped 7; count of bases not matched to a gene: 1. The CDR3 extends over 12 amino acids. In its sample, this clonotype was seen many times. Its antigen is unknown. TCRdb independently ran MiXCR on the 5' RACE reads; one entry per CDR3 protein. This table holds 1.5 million to 2 million distinct CDR3 sequences, about 30% found once. Every sampled donor was Caucasian and healthy. Study results and limitations: With abundant cord blood beta clonotypes, insertions were fewer; memory repertoires showed no such pattern. Conclusions were drawn cross-sectionally by statistical analysis, without following the same donors. Twin sharing of out-of-frame TCR alpha was underestimated by models in monozygotic pairs.

The source material was cord blood. The sequence derives from a newborn girl in good health. The chain combines TRBV10-3 with TRBJ2-1, with 7 bases aligning to TRBD2. CDR3 sequence reads: CAISGGGNEQFF. The DNA for the CDR3 is TGTGCCATCAGTGGGGGGGGAAATGAGCAGTTCTTC.